This entry lists 8 T cell receptor beta chains sequenced from one sample in a study of blood T cell repertoires in COVID-19. Using immunoSEQ multiplex PCR, the repertoire was profiled, and TCRdb retains in-frame clones only, with some absent. The data contain tens of thousands of clones, nearly 90% of them seen just once; the ten biggest clones take up 1.5% to 1.8%. Specimen: peripheral blood. The receptor source for this set is a man aged 55 to 70 with active COVID-19.

The chain employs TRBV7-3 and TRBJ1-3, with D tentatively TRBD1 (6 bases). This CDR3 comprises 15 residues. With 4 bases removed from V and 2 bases from J, the gap between germline ends came to 12 bases. CDR1 and CDR2 (germline): SGHTA, FQGTGA. The CDR3 bases are TGTGCCAGCAGCTCCGCGGGGGCAGCTGGAAACACCATATATTTT. Protein: CASSSAGAAGNTIYF.

In its sample, this clone ranks as medium-sized (0.01 to 0.1%). V is TRBV7-9 and J is TRBJ1-4; TRBD1 matches 7 bases. The CDR3 contains 15 residues. Germline trimming cut 4 bases from V and 8 bases from J; bases unmatched to any gene: 10. Germline-derived CDR1 and CDR2 are SEHNR and FQNEAQ (reference sequence). DNA of the CDR3: TGTGCCAGCAGCTCCCAGACGGGCAGGGGGGAAAAACTGTTTTTT. Translation: CASSSQTGRGEKLFF.

This clone was seen a few times. The rearrangement uses TRBV7-9 and TRBJ1-1, with D possibly matching TRBD1 (5 bases). V lost 2 bases and J lost 8, with 12 bases in between. Germline CDR1 SEHNR, CDR2 FQNEAQ (reference sequence). CDR3 length: 13 residues. CDR3 residues: CASSLNARQEAFF. In nucleotides, the CDR3 is TGTGCCAGCAGCTTAAACGCCCGACAGGAAGCTTTCTTT.

The rearrangement links TRBV5-1 to TRBJ2-5, with 8 bases matching TRBD2. This CDR3 region has 15 residues. V shed 2 bases and J 4 bases; nucleotides not matched to a gene: 7. Germline CDR1 SGHRS, CDR2 YFSETQ. In DNA, the CDR3 is TGCGCCAGCAGCTTTTCGGGGGGGCCGGGAGAGACCCAGTACTTC. It translates to CASSFSGGPGETQYF. Full variable domain (remainder filled in from reference TRBV5-1 and TRBJ2-5): KAGVTQTPRYLIKTRGQQVTLSCSPISGHRSVSWYQQTPGQGLQFLFEYFSETQRNKGNFPGRFSGRQFSNSRSEMNVSTLELGDSALYLCASSFSGGPGETQYFGPGTRLLVL.

V and J are TRBV11-1 and TRBJ2-7; TRBD1 might be the D (5 bases). V lost 2 bases, J lost 0 bases, and 8 bases lay in between. Per the germline V gene, CDR1 is SGHAT and CDR2 is FQDESV (reference sequence). The CDR3 runs to 14 residues. CDR3 DNA sequence: TGTGCCAGCAGCTTAATACAGGTCTCCTACGAGCAGTACTTC. It yields the protein CASSLIQVSYEQYF.

V usage is TRBV15 and J usage is TRBJ2-2; 10 positions agree with TRBD1. With V trimmed by 5 bases and J by 3 bases, 9 bases remained unmatched. The CDR3 totals 17 residues. Germline V gene data show CDR1 as LNHNV and CDR2 as YYDKDF (reference sequence). Here the CDR3 reads CATSRDRGYRDTGELFF. The CDR3, as DNA: TGTGCCACCAGCCGGGACAGGGGCTATAGGGACACCGGGGAGCTGTTTTTT.

V and J are TRBV28 and TRBJ2-7; TRBD1 matches 10 bases. The length of the CDR3 is 16 residues. The V gene end was trimmed by 4 bases and the J gene end by 3 bases; junction bases not matched to a gene: 9. Looked up from germline, CDR1 is MDHEN and CDR2 is SYDVKM. Written as DNA, the CDR3 is TGTGCCAGCAGTTCATCCGGGACAGGGGAGGGCTACGAGCAGTACTTC. It codes for CASSSSGTGEGYEQYF.

V and J are TRBV28 and TRBJ2-7, with D uncertain. The CDR3 has 15 residues. The V and J ends lost 3 bases and 3 bases respectively, with 15 bases between them. Germline CDR1 MDHEN, CDR2 SYDVKM. CDR3 sequence: CASSFRARRFYEQYF. DNA of the CDR3: TGTGCCAGCAGTTTTCGAGCCAGGCGATTCTACGAGCAGTACTTC. The full variable domain, in which reference TRBV28 and TRBJ2-7 provide the parts outside the CDR3, is DVKVTQSSRYLVKRTGEKVFLECVQDMDHENMFWYRQDPGLGLRLIYFSYDVKMKEKGDIPEGYSVSREKKERFSLILESASTNQTSMYLCASSFRARRFYEQYFGPGTRLTVT.